A selection of T cell receptor beta chains follows, all from one sample in a study of cytomegalovirus exposure and HLA in healthy donors. Produced via immunoSEQ multiplex PCR; TCRdb's table is partial and in-frame only. The table has approximately 150,000 clones, around 81% seen once. Sequencing was done on a sample of PBMCs. The origin of the receptors is a young man in good health and CMV-seropositive. Both conserved end residues are part of each CDR3. A D gene is named only where the DNA matches it firmly. Clone size is stated in some rows and not others, as once, few, many or a class when expanded.

d_call clone_size j_call v_call cdr3_aa cdr3_nt
TRBD1 NA TRBJ1-2 TRBV7-9 CASSLEGADYGYTF TGTGCCAGCAGCTTGGAGGGGGCGGACTATGGCTACACCTTC
TRBD1 NA TRBJ1-5 TRBV6-5 CASSHDRGPNQPQHF TGTGCCAGCAGCCACGACAGGGGCCCCAATCAGCCCCAGCATTTT
TRBD1 NA TRBJ1-2 TRBV7-6 CASSLGEDRGPGGYTF TGTGCCAGCAGCTTGGGGGAGGACAGGGGGCCAGGTGGCTACACCTTC
NA NA TRBJ2-2 TRBV9 CASSVSLTGNTGELFF TGTGCCAGCAGCGTATCCCTAACAGGGAACACCGGGGAGCTGTTTTTT
NA NA TRBJ2-1 TRBV4-3 CASSQDGGPYNEQFF TGCGCCAGCAGCCAGGACGGGGGGCCTTACAATGAGCAGTTCTTC
NA few TRBJ2-3 TRBV4-3 CASSALQGGGDTQYF TGCGCCAGCAGCGCCCTACAGGGGGGAGGGGATACGCAGTATTTT
TRBD1 NA TRBJ2-3 TRBV19 CASNAGGMRTDTQYF TGTGCCAGTAATGCAGGGGGCATGAGGACAGATACGCAGTATTTT
NA NA TRBJ1-3 TRBV25-1 CASSLGSSGNTIYF TGTGCCAGCAGTCTCGGGAGCTCTGGAAACACCATATATTTT
NA NA TRBJ2-7 TRBV4-2 CASSQDASYEQYF TGTGCCAGCAGCCAAGATGCGTCTTACGAGCAGTACTTC
NA NA TRBJ2-1 TRBV27 CASIPGGASYNEQFF TGTGCCAGCATCCCTGGGGGGGCTAGCTACAATGAGCAGTTCTTC